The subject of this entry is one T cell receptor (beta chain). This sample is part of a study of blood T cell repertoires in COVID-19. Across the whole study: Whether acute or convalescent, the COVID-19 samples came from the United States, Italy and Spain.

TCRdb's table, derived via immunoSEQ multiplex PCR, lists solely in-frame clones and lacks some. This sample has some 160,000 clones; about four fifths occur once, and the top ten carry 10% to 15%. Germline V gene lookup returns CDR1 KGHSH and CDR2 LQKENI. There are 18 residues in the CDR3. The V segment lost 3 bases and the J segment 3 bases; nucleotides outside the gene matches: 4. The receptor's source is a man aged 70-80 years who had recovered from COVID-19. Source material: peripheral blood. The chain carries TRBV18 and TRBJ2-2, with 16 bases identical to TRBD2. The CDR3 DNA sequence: TGTGCCAGCTCACCGGGACTAGCGGGAGGGCCTCACACCGGGGAGCTGTTTTTT. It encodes CASSPGLAGGPHTGELFF.